This entry is about one TCR beta chain. These data belong to a study of blood T cell repertoires in COVID-19. As for the study in general: Italy, Spain and the United States were the sources of the convalescent and acute COVID-19 samples. T cells, B-cell-depleted T cells, or PBMCs provided the cDNA or gDNA that served as material.

V was clipped by 4 bases and J by 1 base; unmatched bases: 7. The CDR3 sequence is 18 residues long. Germline V lookup: CDR1 SGDLS, CDR2 YYNGEE. Study processing details: Amplification of reference gene primers provided the estimated nucleated cell counts. Profiled with immunoSEQ multiplex PCR; TCRdb holds only in-frame clones, not every one. That table gives V, J and clone size, and the DNA gave D and trimming. The repertoire holds about 490,000 clones, 70% to 90% seen once, with about 3.2% in the top ten. The J gene is TRBJ2-1, the V gene TRBV9; TRBD2 aligns across 14 bases. The TCR originated in a human donor in a cohort sampled during active COVID-19. The sample comprised peripheral blood. As DNA, the CDR3 is TGTGCCAGCAGCCCGGGACTAGCGGGGGTAGGGTCCTACAATGAGCAGTTCTTC. Protein sequence: CASSPGLAGVGSYNEQFF.